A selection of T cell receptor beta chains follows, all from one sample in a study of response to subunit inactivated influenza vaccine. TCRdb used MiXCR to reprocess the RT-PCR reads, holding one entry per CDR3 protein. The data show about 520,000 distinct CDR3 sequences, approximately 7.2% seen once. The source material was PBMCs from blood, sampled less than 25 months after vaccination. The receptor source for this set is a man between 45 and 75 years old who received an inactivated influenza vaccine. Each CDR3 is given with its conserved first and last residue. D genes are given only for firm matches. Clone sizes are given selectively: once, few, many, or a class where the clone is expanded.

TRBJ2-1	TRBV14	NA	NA	TGTGCCAGCAGCCAAGGAAACCGTAATGAGCAGTTCTTC	CASSQGNRNEQFF
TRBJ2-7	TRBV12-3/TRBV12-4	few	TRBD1	TGTGCCAGCAGACGGACAGGGTTCATCAACTTC	CASRRTGFINF
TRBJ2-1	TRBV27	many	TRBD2	TGTGCCAGCAGTTTATCGGGCGGACTAGCGGGAGGCCGCTACAATGAGCAGTTCTTC	CASSLSGGLAGGRYNEQFF
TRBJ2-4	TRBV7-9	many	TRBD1	TGTGCCAGCAGCTTAGCGCTGGACAGGGTGAACATTCAGTACTTC	CASSLALDRVNIQYF
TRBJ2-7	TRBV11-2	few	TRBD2	TGTGCCAGCAGCCCCCTTCGGGATCTAGCGGGAGGCACCCTCTACGAGCAGTACTTC	CASSPLRDLAGGTLYEQYF
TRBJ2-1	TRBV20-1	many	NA	TGCAGTGCTATGCCGGAAAACGGGGCTAAAAGAATCAATGAGCAGTTCTTC	CSAMPENGAKRINEQFF
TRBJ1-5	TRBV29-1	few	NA	TGCAGCGTTACAGAGGGTGTTGGGAATCAGCCCCAGCATTTT	CSVTEGVGNQPQHF
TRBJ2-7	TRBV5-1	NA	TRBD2	TGCGCCAGCAGCACTGCCCCGACTAGCGGGGGTTTCACCTACGAGCAGTACTTC	CASSTAPTSGGFTYEQYF
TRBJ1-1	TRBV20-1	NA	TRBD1	TGCAGTGCTATTTCACAGGGGTTTGAAGCTTTCTTT	CSAISQGFEAFF
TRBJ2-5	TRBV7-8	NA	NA	TGTGCCAGCAGCTTAGGTGGGGTAGGCCAAGAGACCCAGTACTTC	CASSLGGVGQETQYF
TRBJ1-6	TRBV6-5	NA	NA	TGTGCCAGCAGTTTAACGGGGCATAATTCACCCCTCCACTTT	CASSLTGHNSPLHF
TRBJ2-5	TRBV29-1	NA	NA	TGCAGCGCTTTGATGGTGGGGCGGACCCAGTACTTC	CSALMVGRTQYF
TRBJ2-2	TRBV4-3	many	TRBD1	TGCGCCAGCAGCCAGGACCCGGGACAGGGGAGGGCCGGGGAGCTGTTTTTT	CASSQDPGQGRAGELFF
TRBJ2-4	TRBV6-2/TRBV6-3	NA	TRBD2	TGTGCCAGCAGTTACTCTGCTAGCGGGAGCCGCGGAAACATTCAGTACTTC	CASSYSASGSRGNIQYF
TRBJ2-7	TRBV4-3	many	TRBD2	TGCGCCAGCAGCCAACGGCCTAGCGGGAGCTACGAGCAGTACTTC	CASSQRPSGSYEQYF
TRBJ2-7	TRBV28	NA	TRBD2	TGTGCCAGCAGTCCCCTGACTAGCGCAACCTACGAGCAGTACTTC	CASSPLTSATYEQYF
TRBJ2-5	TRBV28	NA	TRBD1	TGTGCCAGCAGTTTAAAGGTGGGCAGGGGGCTTCTGGAGACCCAGTACTTC	CASSLKVGRGLLETQYF
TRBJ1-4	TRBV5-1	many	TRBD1	TGCGCCAGCAGCTACACCGGGACAGGCAAAGAAAAACTGTTTTTT	CASSYTGTGKEKLFF
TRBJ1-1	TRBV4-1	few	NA	TGCGCCAGCAGCCGATTCAGGGACAACACTGAAGCTTTCTTT	CASSRFRDNTEAFF
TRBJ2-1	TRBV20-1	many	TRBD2	TGCAGTGTTCGCGGGAGTATAGAATCCTACAATGAGCAGTTCTTC	CSVRGSIESYNEQFF
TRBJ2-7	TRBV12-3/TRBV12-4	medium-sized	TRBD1	TGTGCCAGCAGGGGACAGGGGGCGGGGTACGAGCAGTACTTC	CASRGQGAGYEQYF
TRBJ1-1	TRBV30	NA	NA	TGTGCCTGGATGCGGGGGCTGACTGAAGCTTTCTTT	CAWMRGLTEAFF
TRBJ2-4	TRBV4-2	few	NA	TGTGCCAGCAGCCAAGATAAGACGGGAGAACACATTCAGTACTTC	CASSQDKTGEHIQYF
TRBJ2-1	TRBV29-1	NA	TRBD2	TGCAGCGTTGGCCAGCGGGGGGGCCGCAATGAGCAGTTCTTC	CSVGQRGGRNEQFF
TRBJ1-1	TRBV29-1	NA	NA	TGCAGCGTTGAGACAGGACAAGCTTTCTTT	CSVETGQAFF
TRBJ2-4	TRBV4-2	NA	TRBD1	TGTGCCAGCAGCCAAGGGACAGGGGCGCAGTACTTC	CASSQGTGAQYF
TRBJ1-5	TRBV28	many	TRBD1	TGTGCCAGCAGAATCGGGACAGGTAGGAATCAGCCCCAGCATTTT	CASRIGTGRNQPQHF
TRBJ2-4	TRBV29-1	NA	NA	TGCAGCGTTGTGTCGGGGCAGACACTAGCCAAAAACATTCAGTACTTC	CSVVSGQTLAKNIQYF
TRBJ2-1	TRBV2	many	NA	TGTGCCAGCAGCGAAAGGACTAACTACAATGAGCAGTTCTTC	CASSERTNYNEQFF
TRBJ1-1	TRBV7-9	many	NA	TGTGCCAGCAGCTTAACACAGGTTGAAGCTTTCTTT	CASSLTQVEAFF
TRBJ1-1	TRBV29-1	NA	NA	TGCAGCGTGGCCTGGACGGGAAACACTGAAGCTTTCTTT	CSVAWTGNTEAFF
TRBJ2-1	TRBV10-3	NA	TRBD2	TGTGCCATCAGTGAGGGACTAGTGGGCTACAATGAGCAGTTCTTC	CAISEGLVGYNEQFF
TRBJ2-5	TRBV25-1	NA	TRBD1	TGTGCCAGCAGTGGGCAGGACAGGGGGTCTATCTCACGGGGGACCCAGTACTTC	CASSGQDRGSISRGTQYF
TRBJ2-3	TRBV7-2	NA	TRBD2	TGTGCCAGCAGCTTAAGAAGCGGGAGGGGGTTCATAGATACGCAGTATTTT	CASSLRSGRGFIDTQYF
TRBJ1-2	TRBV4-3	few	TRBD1	TGCGCCAGCAGCCACGGCCTTGAAGGGGGCGCGGGTGGCTACACCTTC	CASSHGLEGGAGGYTF
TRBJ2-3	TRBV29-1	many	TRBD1	TGCAGCGGTAAAGACGGGACAGCGAGCACAGATACGCAGTATTTT	CSGKDGTASTDTQYF
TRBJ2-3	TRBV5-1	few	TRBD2	TGCGCCAGCAGCCTTAAGCGGGAGGGCCGAGATACGCAGTATTTT	CASSLKREGRDTQYF
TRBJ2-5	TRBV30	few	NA	TGTGCCTGGAGTGTAAACCCCACGGGGTACCAAGAGACCCAGTACTTC	CAWSVNPTGYQETQYF
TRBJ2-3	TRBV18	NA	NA	TGTGCCAGCTCACTAATTTGGGAGAGCACAGATACGCAGTATTTT	CASSLIWESTDTQYF
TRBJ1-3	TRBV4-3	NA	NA	TGCGCCAGCAGCCACAAGACGACGGGGACTGGAAACACCATATATTTT	CASSHKTTGTGNTIYF
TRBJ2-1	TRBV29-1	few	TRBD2	TGCAGCGCCTCTAGCGGGCCGGACTCCTACAATGAGCAGTTCTTC	CSASSGPDSYNEQFF
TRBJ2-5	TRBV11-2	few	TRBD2	TGTGCCAGCAGCGAAAGCCTACTCCTCCGCGGACTAGGGGAGACCCAGTACTTC	CASSESLLLRGLGETQYF
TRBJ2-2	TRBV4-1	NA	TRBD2	TGCGCCAGCAGCCAAGCTAGCGGGGGGTACACCGGGGAGCTGTTTTTT	CASSQASGGYTGELFF
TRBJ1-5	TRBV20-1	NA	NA	TGCAGTGCAGAGCGAGGGGACAATCAGCCCCAGCATTTT	CSAERGDNQPQHF
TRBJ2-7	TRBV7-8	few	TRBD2	TGTGCCAGCAGCTCCACCCAAGGGACTAGCGGGAGAGGTTACGAGCAGTACTTC	CASSSTQGTSGRGYEQYF
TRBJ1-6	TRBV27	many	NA	TGTGCCAGCAGCCCCCGACCGGGTAACAAGAATTCACCCCTCCACTTT	CASSPRPGNKNSPLHF
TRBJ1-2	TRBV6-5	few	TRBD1	TGTGCCAGCAGTTACAGACCGGGACAGGGACATGGCTACACCTTC	CASSYRPGQGHGYTF
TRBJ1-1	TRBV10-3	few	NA	TGTGCCAACAGCGGAGGGACTGAAGCTTTCTTT	CANSGGTEAFF
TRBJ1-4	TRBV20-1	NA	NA	TGCAGTGCTAGAGTGGGACAAGGGGTAAAACTGTTTTTT	CSARVGQGVKLFF
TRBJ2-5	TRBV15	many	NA	TGTGCCACCAGCCTTCGGGGTGGGTCAGAGACCCAGTACTTC	CATSLRGGSETQYF